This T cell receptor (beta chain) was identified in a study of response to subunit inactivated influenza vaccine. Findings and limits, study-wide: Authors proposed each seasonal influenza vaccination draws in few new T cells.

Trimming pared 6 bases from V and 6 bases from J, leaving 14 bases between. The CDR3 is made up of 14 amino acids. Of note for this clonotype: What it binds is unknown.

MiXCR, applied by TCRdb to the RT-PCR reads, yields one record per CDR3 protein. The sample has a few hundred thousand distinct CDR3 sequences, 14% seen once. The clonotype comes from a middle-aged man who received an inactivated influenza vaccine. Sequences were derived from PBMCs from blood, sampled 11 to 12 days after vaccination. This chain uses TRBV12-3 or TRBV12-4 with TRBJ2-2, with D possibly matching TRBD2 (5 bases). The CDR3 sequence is CASSHSIGAGELFF. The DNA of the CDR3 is TGTGCCAGCAGCCATTCAATCGGGGCCGGGGAGCTGTTTTTT.